This T cell receptor beta chain is drawn from a study of metastatic and nonmetastatic thyroid tumors. Among the patients, none had received any treatment before thyroid surgery. Trimming took 3 bases from V and 5 from J, leaving 13 bases between them. Germline V gene lookup returns CDR1 LGHDT and CDR2 YNNKEL (reference sequence). The CDR3 loop spans 15 amino acids. TCRdb re-called the PCR reads via MiXCR. The data show approximately 4,000 clones, 22% seen once. This clone was counted many times. Its antigen is unidentified. Broader study findings: It was reportedly found that TCR beta diversity was significantly higher in malignant thyroid tumors than in benign nodules, a difference seen in both blood and tumor samples.

J is TRBJ2-2 and V is TRBV3-1, with D maybe TRBD1 (5 bases). Sequenced input: tumor tissue. This receptor was identified in a female donor with papillary thyroid cancer or a benign thyroid nodule (not recorded which). Some clones in this sample may be carry-over from other donors' samples. CDR3 loop: CASSQSAGYTGELFF. The CDR3 nucleotides are TGTGCCAGCAGCCAGTCAGCAGGGTATACCGGGGAGCTGTTTTTT.